This entry is about one T cell receptor (beta chain). In assigning cohorts, the study relied on participant-reported clinical history. Each recovered donor of Cohort 3 presented with two negative PCRs, clearance, or symptom resolution. Assay: immunoSEQ multiplex PCR; the TCRdb copy retains only in-frame clones and omits some. The sample lists under 250,000 clones, about nine tenths occurring once. The entry originates in a study of blood T cell repertoires in COVID-19. CDR3 length equals 13 residues. V was shortened by 8 bases and J by 8 bases, with 17 bases between the two germline ends. The germline V gene encodes CDR1 LGHDT and CDR2 YNNKEL (reference sequence).

The source is a middle-aged man who had recovered from COVID-19. The sequenced sample was PBMCs or T cells enriched from blood (not recorded which). This chain uses TRBV3-1 (or the pseudogene TRBV3-2) with TRBJ2-3; a possible D gene is TRBD2 (6 bases). The CDR3 is CASRSGGPGTQYF. CDR3 nucleotides: TGTGCCAGCCGGTCCGGAGGGCCAGGTACGCAGTATTTT.